A selection of T cell receptor beta chains follows, all from one sample in a study of T cells in localized non-small cell lung cancer. Some clones are missing from TCRdb's copy, which holds only in-frame ones; the method was immunoSEQ multiplex PCR. The sample includes around 3,700 clones, around 21% of them seen just once. The sample in question was lung tumor tissue, obtained before any cancer treatment. All receptors come from a man aged 18 to 49 with stage II lung adenocarcinoma. CDR3s include the opening cysteine and the closing phenylalanine or tryptophan.

TRBV7-4	TRBJ1-1	CASSRGANTEAFF
TRBV30	TRBJ2-5	CAWSVLAGGGETQYF
TRBV19	TRBJ1-5	CATAGTVGSYSNQPQHF
TRBV6-8	TRBJ1-2	CASRAGPLVGYTF
TRBV25-1	TRBJ1-6	CASSEKGGTLHF
TRBV25-1	TRBJ2-5	CASSFHREQETQYF
TRBV6-8	TRBJ2-7	CASRTNLGRGDSYEQYF
TRBV18	TRBJ2-5	CASSLVQEETQYF
TRBV18	TRBJ2-1	CASSPTSGGANEQFF
TRBV19	TRBJ2-7	CASSISSSGHYEQYF
TRBV6-8	TRBJ1-2	CASSTGAGGYTF
TRBV7-5	TRBJ2-7	CASSLDGWRGEQYF
TRBV6-8	TRBJ2-7	CASSYSTWGSYEQYF
TRBV18	TRBJ1-2	CASSPTTENYGYTF
TRBV29-1	TRBJ2-1	CSVADREGHNEQFF
TRBV30	TRBJ2-3	CAWSSGNTQYF
TRBV15	TRBJ2-2	CATSRDRDSNTGELFF